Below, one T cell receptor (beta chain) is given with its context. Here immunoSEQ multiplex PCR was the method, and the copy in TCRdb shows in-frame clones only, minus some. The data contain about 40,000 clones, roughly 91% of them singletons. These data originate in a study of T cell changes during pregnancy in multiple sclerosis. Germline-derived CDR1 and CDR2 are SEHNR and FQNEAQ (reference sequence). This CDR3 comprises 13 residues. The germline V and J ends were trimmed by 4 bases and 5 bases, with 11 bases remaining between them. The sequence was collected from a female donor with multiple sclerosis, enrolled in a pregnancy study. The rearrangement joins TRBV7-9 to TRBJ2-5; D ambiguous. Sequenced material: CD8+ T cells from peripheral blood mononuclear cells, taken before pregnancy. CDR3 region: CASSSPHGETQYF. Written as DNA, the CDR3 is TGTGCCAGCAGCTCGCCTCACGGGGAGACCCAGTACTTC.